The clone carrying this T cell receptor (beta chain) has a handful of counts. This sample is part of a study of blood T cell repertoires in COVID-19. Overall study: T cells, B-cell-depleted T cells, or PBMCs supplied cDNA or gDNA.

The CDR3 is 13 residues long. Trimming cost V 5 bases and J 8 bases; bases outside gene matches: 6. The germline gives CDR1 SEHNR, CDR2 FQNEAQ (reference sequence). Source study methods: The authors estimated nucleated cell counts from reference gene primer amplification. Some clones are missing from TCRdb's copy, which holds only in-frame ones; the method was immunoSEQ multiplex PCR. The V and J calls and clone size are taken from that table; D and trimming were inferred from the DNA. The table records around 310,000 clones, 89% of them present only once. V gene TRBV7-9 combines with J gene TRBJ1-3; 7 nucleotides align to TRBD1. What was sequenced was PBMCs or T cells enriched from blood (not recorded which). This TCR came from a woman aged 25-40 years who had recovered from COVID-19. The CDR3 DNA sequence: TGTGCCAGCAGCCAGACAGGGTCAGACACCATATATTTT. Protein product: CASSQTGSDTIYF.